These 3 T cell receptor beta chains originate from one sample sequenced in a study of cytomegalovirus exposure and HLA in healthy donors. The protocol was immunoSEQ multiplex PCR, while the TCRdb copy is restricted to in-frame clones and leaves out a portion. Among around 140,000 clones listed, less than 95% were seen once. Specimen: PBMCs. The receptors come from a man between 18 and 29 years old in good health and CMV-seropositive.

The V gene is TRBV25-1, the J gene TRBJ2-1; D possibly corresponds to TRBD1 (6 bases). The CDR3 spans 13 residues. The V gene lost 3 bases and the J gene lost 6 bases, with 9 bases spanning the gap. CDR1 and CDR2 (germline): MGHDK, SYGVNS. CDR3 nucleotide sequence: TGTGCCAGCAGTGATGGGGGCTTCAATGAGCAGTTCTTC. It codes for CASSDGGFNEQFF.

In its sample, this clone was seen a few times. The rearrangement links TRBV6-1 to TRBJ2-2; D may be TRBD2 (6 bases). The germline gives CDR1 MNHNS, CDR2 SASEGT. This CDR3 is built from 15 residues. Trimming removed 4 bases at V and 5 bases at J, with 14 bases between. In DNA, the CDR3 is TGTGCCAGCAGTGTGGAGGGGCGGGGAACCGGGGAGCTGTTTTTT. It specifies CASSVEGRGTGELFF.

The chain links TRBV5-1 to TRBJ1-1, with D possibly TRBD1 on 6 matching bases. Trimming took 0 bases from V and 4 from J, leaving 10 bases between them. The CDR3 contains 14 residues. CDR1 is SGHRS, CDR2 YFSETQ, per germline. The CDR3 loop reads CASSLDRVGTEAFF. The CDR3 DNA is TGCGCCAGCAGCTTGGACAGGGTGGGCACTGAAGCTTTCTTT.